The sequence of this T cell receptor (beta chain) was determined in a study of T cells after yellow fever vaccination. As for the study in general: The SMART-Seq v4 Ultra Low Input method served to prepare the low-cell-number fractions.

Study-wide points: A large majority of primary-vaccination clones showed up again after the booster (under 98% CD4, around 90% CD8). Overlap between CD4 and CD8 compartments was detected for a small share of clonotypes.

UMIs were added to TCR cDNA along with a universal primer site when it was made by 5'RACE template switching. TCRdb recomputed calls from the 5' RACE reads with MiXCR, one row per CDR3 protein. The sample consists of a few hundred thousand distinct CDR3 sequences, less than 20% of them appearing once. On this clonotype itself: Its cognate antigen is unknown.

Sequenced here: PBMCs, sampled more than 4 days after the first yellow fever vaccination. The receptor comes from a man younger than 35 who received the YFV17D yellow fever vaccine.

CDR3 region: CASSLVRTKNTEAFF. Written as DNA, the CDR3 is TGTGCCAGCAGTTTAGTTCGCACCAAGAACACTGAAGCTTTCTTT. The chain links TRBV12-3 or TRBV12-4 to TRBJ1-1; D is uncertain. Trimming shortened V by 1 base and J by 1 base, and 10 bases separated the two germline ends. This CDR3 has 15 amino acids.